This T cell receptor beta chain was identified in a study of yellow fever vaccine responses in identical twins (dated by TCRdb to the late 2010s). Turning to the overall study: In the study, vaccine-responding T cell clones were precisely tracked in identical twins. Study-wide conclusions, independent of this receptor: The authors reported that the T cell response to vaccination in identical twins appeared partly convergent and partly personalized.

Preparation of the library involved RT-PCR. Sequencing took place on an Illumina HiSeq 2500. Through fastp at Q25 and MiXCR, TCRdb rebuilt clones from the public reads, retaining in-frame beta chains. For every CDR3 protein sequence, its rows merge into one entry that carries the most common genes and DNA. The sample yields some 1,400 distinct CDR3 sequences; roughly 84% were counted once. Approximately 7% of the sample is held by the ten biggest clonotypes. Concerning this clonotype: The specificity of this receptor is unknown. Nothing much larger sits one base from this clone, and base qualities are not available.

Including cysteine and phenylalanine, the CDR3 has 15 amino acids. Left in the record is the CDR3 DNA by itself, 45 bases read in frame from the first base. V loses 2 bases at its end and J loses 3 bases; junction bases beyond the gene matches: 0. CDR1 and CDR2 were assigned from the germline V gene as MNHNS and SASEGT. The material sequenced was T cells from blood (PBMCs), unsorted or a sorted subset (not recorded which), taken before or after yellow fever vaccination (not recorded which). The chain is assembled from TRBV6-1 and TRBJ2-1; TRBD2 lines up with 11 middle nucleotides. This sequence originates from a woman aged 18-35 years who received the yellow fever vaccine. Donor details come from another sample of the same person, matched by shared clones. The CDR3 sequence is CASSETSGSYNEQFF. The DNA sequence is TGTGCCAGCAGTGAAACTAGCGGGAGCTACAATGAGCAGTTCTTC.